This TCR beta chain was profiled in a study of blood T cells in healthy people across ages. Study-wide results and caveats: Donor CMV status, an unknown factor, possibly confounded changes in expanded clonotypes. A greater number of naive CD4+ cells and higher diversity distinguished long-lived donors from aged donors.

This clonotype was recorded a few times. Its antigen is undetermined. The length of the CDR3 is 14 residues. Together with a sample-barcoded 5' primer, a J-beta primer mix was included in a second PCR lasting roughly 6 to 12 cycles. One entry per CDR3 protein results from TCRdb running MiXCR on the 5' RACE reads. This table has roughly 1,300,000 distinct CDR3 sequences, 45% to 70% appearing once. Every sample gave at least 5.5 micrograms of total RNA when it was extracted. J is TRBJ2-7 and V is TRBV12-3 or TRBV12-4; 7 bases agree with TRBD1. The J call is in doubt because the DNA end fits TRBJ2-5 better. This sequence was found in a man aged 18 to 29 in good health. Material for sequencing was blood. The CDR3 reads CASTIQGTRETQYF. The CDR3 DNA reads as TGTGCCAGCACCATACAGGGGACCCGGGAGACCCAGTACTTC.